The sequence of this T cell receptor beta chain was determined in a study of CD8+CD57+ T cells in acquired aplastic anemia. Study-level background: When averaged, DNA from sorted CD4+ and CD8+ cells came to around 3 ug. Healthy CD8+ samples averaged roughly 12 million reads.

Looked up from germline, CDR1 is SEHNR and CDR2 is FQNEAQ (reference sequence). The germline V and J ends were trimmed by 8 bases and 2 bases, with 10 bases remaining between them. CDR3 length: 12 amino acids. Study-level findings and limits: Between patients and controls, around 31 CD8+ CDR3 sequences were found in common.

The count of this clonotype is one. Its target is not known. The TCR beta profiling, which covered VDJ combination and CDR3 sequence, was carried out using genomic DNA as the template. TCRdb reprocessed the reads with MiXCR, giving one entry per CDR3 protein. The sample shows over 200,000 distinct CDR3 sequences, approximately 60% of them seen only once. This TCR derives from a human donor in good health. Input material: sorted CD4+, CD8+, or CD8+CD57+ T cells (not recorded which) from PBMCs. This chain joins TRBV7-9 and TRBJ2-7; a weak D match, TRBD1 (6 bases). As DNA, the CDR3 is TGTGCCAGCGCGGACAGAACCTACGAGCAGTACTTC. It translates to CASADRTYEQYF. Full variable domain (remainder filled in from reference TRBV7-9 and TRBJ2-7): DTGVSQNPRHKITKRGQNVTFRCDPISEHNRLYWYRQTLGQGPEFLTYFQNEAQLEKSRLLSDRFSAERPKGSFSTLEIQRTEQGDSAMYLCASADRTYEQYFGPGTRLTVT.